This T cell receptor beta chain was sequenced for a study of OX40 agonist ivuxolimab in advanced cancers. Study-wide context: Patients received ivuxolimab, an agonistic anti-OX40 (CD134) antibody.

With regard to this clone: Its antigen is currently unknown.

TCRdb keeps only in-frame clones here, not all; method: immunoSEQ multiplex PCR. The sample contains some 60,000 clones, 70% to 90% of which appear only once. The CDR3 spans 16 residues. The germline V gene has CDR1 MNHNY and CDR2 SVGAGI (reference sequence). V lost 6 bases, J lost 0 bases, and 1 base stayed unmatched. General study points: Researchers did not determine the expanded peripheral T cells' antigen specificity. Also present in some nonresponders was a low level of normalized T-cell clonal expansion.

The chain is built from TRBV6-6 and TRBJ2-3, with TRBD2 identical over 15 bases. This TCR derives from an adult with an advanced solid tumor such as melanoma, head and neck, liver or kidney cancer. Source: CD4+ or CD8+ T cells sorted from blood, taken in a trial of the OX40 agonist ivuxolimab. CDR3 coding DNA: TGTGCCAGCAGGGGACTAGCGGGGGGTAGCACAGATACGCAGTATTTT. It yields the protein CASRGLAGGSTDTQYF.